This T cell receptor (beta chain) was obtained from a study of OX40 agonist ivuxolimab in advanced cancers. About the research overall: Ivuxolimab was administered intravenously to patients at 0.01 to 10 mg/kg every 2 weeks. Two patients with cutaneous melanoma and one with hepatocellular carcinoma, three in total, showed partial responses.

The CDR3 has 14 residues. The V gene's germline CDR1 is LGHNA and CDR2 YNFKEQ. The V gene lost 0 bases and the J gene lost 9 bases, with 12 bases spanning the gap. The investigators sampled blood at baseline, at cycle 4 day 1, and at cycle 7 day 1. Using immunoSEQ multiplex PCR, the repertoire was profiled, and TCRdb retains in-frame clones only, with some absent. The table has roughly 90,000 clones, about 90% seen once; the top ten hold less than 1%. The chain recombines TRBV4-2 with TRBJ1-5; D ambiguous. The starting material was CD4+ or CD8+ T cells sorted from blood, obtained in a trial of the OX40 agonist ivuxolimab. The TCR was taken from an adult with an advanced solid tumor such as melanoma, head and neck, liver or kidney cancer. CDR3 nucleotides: TGTGCCAGCAGCCAAGATGTCGGGTATGGGCCCCAGCATTTT. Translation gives CASSQDVGYGPQHF.